This T cell receptor (beta chain) was recorded in a study of OX40 agonist ivuxolimab in advanced cancers. Study-level background: Given to patients was ivuxolimab, an agonistic anti-OX40 (CD134) antibody. Partial responses were achieved by three patients, of whom one had hepatocellular carcinoma and two had cutaneous melanoma.

Findings and limits, study-wide: Clonal expansion by week 6 occurred in CD4+ and CD8+ blood T cells (at 0.1 to 3.0 mg/kg).

V lost 3 bases to trimming and J lost 4 bases, with 10 bases between them. Looked up from germline, CDR1 is SGHDN and CDR2 is FVKESK. The CDR3 loop spans 13 amino acids. Measured with immunoSEQ multiplex PCR; TCRdb has only the in-frame clones, and not every one. Among about 120,000 clones listed, 75% to 90% were seen once. As to this clone: Its specificity is not known.

V and J are TRBV14 and TRBJ2-7; the D gene is possibly TRBD1 (6 bases). The clonotype was recovered from an adult with an advanced solid tumor such as melanoma, head and neck, liver or kidney cancer. The source material was CD4+ or CD8+ T cells sorted from blood, sampled in a trial of the OX40 agonist ivuxolimab. The CDR3 here is CASSHGQSYEQYF. The CDR3 nucleotides are TGTGCCAGCAGCCATGGACAGTCGTACGAGCAGTACTTC.